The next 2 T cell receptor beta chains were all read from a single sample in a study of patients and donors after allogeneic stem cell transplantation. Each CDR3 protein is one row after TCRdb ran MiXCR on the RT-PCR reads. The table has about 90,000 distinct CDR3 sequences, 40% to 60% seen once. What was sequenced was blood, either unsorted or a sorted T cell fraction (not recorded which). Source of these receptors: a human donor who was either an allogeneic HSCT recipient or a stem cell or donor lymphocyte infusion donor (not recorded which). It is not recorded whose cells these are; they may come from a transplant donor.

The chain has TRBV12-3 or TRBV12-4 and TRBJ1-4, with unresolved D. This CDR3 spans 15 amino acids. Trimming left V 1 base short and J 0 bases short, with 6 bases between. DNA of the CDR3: TGTGCCAGCAGTTTAGGCTACGCAACTAATGAAAAACTGTTTTTT. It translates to CASSLGYATNEKLFF.

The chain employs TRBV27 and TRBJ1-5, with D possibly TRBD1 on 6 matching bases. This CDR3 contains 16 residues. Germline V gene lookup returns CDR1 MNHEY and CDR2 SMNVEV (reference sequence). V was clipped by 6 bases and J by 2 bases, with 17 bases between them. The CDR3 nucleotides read TGTGCCAGCAGATTTACAGGGACATCGGGCAATCAGCCCCAGCATTTT. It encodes CASRFTGTSGNQPQHF.